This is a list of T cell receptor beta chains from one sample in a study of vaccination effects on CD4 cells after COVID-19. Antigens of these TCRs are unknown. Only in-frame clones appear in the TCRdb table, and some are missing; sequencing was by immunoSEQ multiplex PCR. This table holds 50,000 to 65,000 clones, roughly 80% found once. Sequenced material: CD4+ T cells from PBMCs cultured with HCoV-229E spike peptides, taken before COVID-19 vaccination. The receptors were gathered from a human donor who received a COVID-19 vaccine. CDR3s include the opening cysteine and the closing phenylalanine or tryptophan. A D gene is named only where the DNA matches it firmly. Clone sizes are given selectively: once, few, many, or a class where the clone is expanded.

DNA: TGTGCCTCTCAGGGGCCTTCCTATGGCTACACCTTC
CDR3: CASQGPSYGYTF
D: NA
J: TRBJ1-2
size: NA
V: TRBV2

DNA: TGTGCCAGCAGTTTGTATGATACGGGAGAAGGCTACACCTTC
CDR3: CASSLYDTGEGYTF
D: NA
J: TRBJ1-2
size: once
V: TRBV6-4

DNA: TGTGCCACCAGTGATTCAGGGACAGGGGCCAACGTCCTGACTTTC
CDR3: CATSDSGTGANVLTF
D: NA
J: TRBJ2-6
size: NA
V: TRBV24-1

DNA: TGTGCCAGCAGTTACTCGAACAGCGGCGATACGCAGTATTTT
CDR3: CASSYSNSGDTQYF
D: NA
J: TRBJ2-3
size: NA
V: TRBV6-6

DNA: TGTGCCAGTAGCGGAGGGGCAGGGTTTTACAATGAGCAGTTCTTC
CDR3: CASSGGAGFYNEQFF
D: NA
J: TRBJ2-1
size: once
V: TRBV19

DNA: TGTGCCAGCTCAAACAGGGTTGGGGGAGAGACCCAGTACTTC
CDR3: CASSNRVGGETQYF
D: NA
J: TRBJ2-5
size: NA
V: TRBV11-2

DNA: TGCGCCAGCAGCTTGGATGGGGCTGGGAGAGGGGGAGTGAGTGAGCAGTTCTTC
CDR3: CASSLDGAGRGGVSEQFF
D: NA
J: TRBJ2-1
size: NA
V: TRBV5-1

DNA: TGTGCCACCAGCAGGGGGTATAACAATCAGCCCCAGCATTTT
CDR3: CATSRGYNNQPQHF
D: NA
J: TRBJ1-5
size: NA
V: TRBV15

DNA: TGCAGCCTCCAGGGGGGACGGAAATACAATGAGCAGTTCTTC
CDR3: CSLQGGRKYNEQFF
D: NA
J: TRBJ2-1
size: NA
V: TRBV29-1

DNA: TGTGCCAGCAGGGAAAGAGGGGGCTTAGCAGACAAAAACACCATATATTTT
CDR3: CASRERGGLADKNTIYF
D: TRBD1
J: TRBJ1-3
size: NA
V: TRBV2

DNA: TGTGCCAGCACTAAGGCGGGGCGGGACACTGAAGCTTTCTTT
CDR3: CASTKAGRDTEAFF
D: NA
J: TRBJ1-1
size: NA
V: TRBV21-1

DNA: TGTGCCAGCAGTTACTTGGCAGGAACCTCTGGAAACACCATATATTTT
CDR3: CASSYLAGTSGNTIYF
D: NA
J: TRBJ1-3
size: NA
V: TRBV6-6

DNA: TGTGCCAGTATTGGTCGACAGGGTAATTTTGAAGCTTTCTTT
CDR3: CASIGRQGNFEAFF
D: TRBD1
J: TRBJ1-1
size: NA
V: TRBV19

DNA: TGTGCCAGCAGCTTGGACCAGGGCCGAAATGAAAAACTGTTTTTT
CDR3: CASSLDQGRNEKLFF
D: NA
J: TRBJ1-4
size: once
V: TRBV7-8

DNA: TGTGCCAGCACCGCGACTCTAAACACCGGGGAGCTGTTTTTT
CDR3: CASTATLNTGELFF
D: NA
J: TRBJ2-2
size: few
V: TRBV6-5

DNA: TGTGCCAGCAGTGATTTCAGGGTTAACACCGGGGAGCTGTTTTTT
CDR3: CASSDFRVNTGELFF
D: NA
J: TRBJ2-2
size: NA
V: TRBV25-1

DNA: TGTGCCAGCAGTTACTCACGTGGACAGTCCAATGAGCAGTTCTTC
CDR3: CASSYSRGQSNEQFF
D: NA
J: TRBJ2-1
size: NA
V: TRBV6-6

DNA: TGTGCCAGCGCGGGAGGCGAGACCCAGTACTTC
CDR3: CASAGGETQYF
D: TRBD2
J: TRBJ2-5
size: NA
V: TRBV2

DNA: TGCGCCAGCAGCCAAGAAGGGGGGGGCCAAGAGACCCAGTACTTC
CDR3: CASSQEGGGQETQYF
D: NA
J: TRBJ2-5
size: NA
V: TRBV4-3

DNA: TGTGCCAGCAGCCCAAGTGGGAGGGGGGGCTGGCCCCAGCATTTT
CDR3: CASSPSGRGGWPQHF
D: NA
J: TRBJ1-5
size: NA
V: TRBV7-8

DNA: TGTGCCAGCAGCCACGCCACAGGGTACTATGGCTACACCTTC
CDR3: CASSHATGYYGYTF
D: NA
J: TRBJ1-2
size: NA
V: TRBV3-1/TRBV3-2

DNA: TGTGCCAGCAGTGACGGGCGCTTTAATGAAAAACTGTTTTTT
CDR3: CASSDGRFNEKLFF
D: NA
J: TRBJ1-4
size: NA
V: TRBV2

DNA: TGTGCCAGCAGTTCTCAGGGGGCGAACACCGGGGAGCTGTTTTTT
CDR3: CASSSQGANTGELFF
D: TRBD1
J: TRBJ2-2
size: NA
V: TRBV6-5

DNA: TGTGCCAGCAGCGAGGGGGCCAATCACTATGGCTACACCTTC
CDR3: CASSEGANHYGYTF
D: TRBD1
J: TRBJ1-2
size: NA
V: TRBV6-5

DNA: TGCGCCAGCAGCTTGAATACGGGGACTGAAGCTTTCTTT
CDR3: CASSLNTGTEAFF
D: NA
J: TRBJ1-1
size: NA
V: TRBV5-1

DNA: TGTGCCAGCAGCTTAGGACAGGGGACCTACAATGAGCAGTTCTTC
CDR3: CASSLGQGTYNEQFF
D: TRBD1
J: TRBJ2-1
size: NA
V: TRBV7-7

DNA: TGCAGCACCACCGGGACAGGGGGCAATGAGCAGTTCTTC
CDR3: CSTTGTGGNEQFF
D: TRBD1
J: TRBJ2-1
size: NA
V: TRBV29-1

DNA: TGTGCCAGCTCTCGCGGCAGCAATAGCAATCAGCCCCAGCATTTT
CDR3: CASSRGSNSNQPQHF
D: NA
J: TRBJ1-5
size: medium-sized
V: TRBV18

DNA: TGTGCCAGCAGCCAAGACTTACTCAATCAGCCCCAGCATTTT
CDR3: CASSQDLLNQPQHF
D: NA
J: TRBJ1-5
size: NA
V: TRBV3-1/TRBV3-2

DNA: TGCAGCGTAAAACGGGACCGAGAAAACATTCAGTACTTC
CDR3: CSVKRDRENIQYF
D: NA
J: TRBJ2-4
size: NA
V: TRBV29-1

DNA: TGCGCCAGCAGCTTTGGTAGCGGGGGCTACAATGAGCAGTTCTTC
CDR3: CASSFGSGGYNEQFF
D: TRBD2
J: TRBJ2-1
size: NA
V: TRBV5-1

DNA: TGCAGCCTTACTTCCGGGACGGAGACCCAGTACTTC
CDR3: CSLTSGTETQYF
D: NA
J: TRBJ2-5
size: once
V: TRBV29-1

DNA: TGTGCCAGTGCCCTCCGGGACAGGGTCACAGATACGCAGTATTTT
CDR3: CASALRDRVTDTQYF
D: TRBD1
J: TRBJ2-3
size: NA
V: TRBV19

DNA: TGTGCCAGCAGGATAACAGGGGGCGAGATGAAGACCCAGTACTTC
CDR3: CASRITGGEMKTQYF
D: TRBD1
J: TRBJ2-5
size: NA
V: TRBV2

DNA: TGTGCCAGCAGCTTAAACAAGGGGGCAGGGGAGACCCAGTACTTC
CDR3: CASSLNKGAGETQYF
D: TRBD1
J: TRBJ2-5
size: few
V: TRBV7-3

DNA: TGTGCCACGTTAGGGGGAGCCACAGATACGCAGTATTTT
CDR3: CATLGGATDTQYF
D: NA
J: TRBJ2-3
size: NA
V: TRBV6-6

DNA: TGCGCCAGCAGCTTGCCAACTAGCGGGGCGAAGACCCAGTACTTC
CDR3: CASSLPTSGAKTQYF
D: TRBD2
J: TRBJ2-5
size: NA
V: TRBV5-1

DNA: TGTGCCAGTAGTATAGACGGCTCAACTAATGAAAAACTGTTTTTT
CDR3: CASSIDGSTNEKLFF
D: NA
J: TRBJ1-4
size: NA
V: TRBV19